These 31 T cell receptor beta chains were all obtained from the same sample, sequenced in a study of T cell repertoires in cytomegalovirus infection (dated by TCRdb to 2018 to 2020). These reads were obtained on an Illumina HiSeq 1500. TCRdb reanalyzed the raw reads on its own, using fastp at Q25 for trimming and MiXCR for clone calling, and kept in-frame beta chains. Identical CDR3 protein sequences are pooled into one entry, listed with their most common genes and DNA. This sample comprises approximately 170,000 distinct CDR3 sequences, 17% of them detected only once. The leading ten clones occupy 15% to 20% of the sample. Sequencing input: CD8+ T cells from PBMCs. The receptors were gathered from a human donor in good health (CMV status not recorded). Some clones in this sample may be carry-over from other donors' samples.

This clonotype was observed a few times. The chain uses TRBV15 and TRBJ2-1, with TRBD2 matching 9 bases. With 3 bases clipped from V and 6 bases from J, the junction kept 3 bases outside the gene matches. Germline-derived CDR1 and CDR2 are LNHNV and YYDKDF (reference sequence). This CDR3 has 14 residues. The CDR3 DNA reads TGTGCCACCAGCAGGGAACTAGCGGGCAATGAGCAGTTCTTC. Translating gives CATSRELAGNEQFF.

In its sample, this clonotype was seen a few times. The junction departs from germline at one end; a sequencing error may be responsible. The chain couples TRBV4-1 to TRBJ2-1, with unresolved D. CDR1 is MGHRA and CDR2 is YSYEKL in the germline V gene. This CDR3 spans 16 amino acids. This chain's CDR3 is CASSPRRESPYNEQFF. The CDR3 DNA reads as TGTGCCAGCAGCCCAAGAAGAGAATCCCCCTACAATGAGCAGTTCTTC.

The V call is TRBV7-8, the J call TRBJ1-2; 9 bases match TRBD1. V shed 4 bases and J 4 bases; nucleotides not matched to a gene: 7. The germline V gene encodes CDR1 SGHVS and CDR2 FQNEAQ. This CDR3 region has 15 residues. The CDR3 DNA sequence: TGTGCCAGCAGCTCCCGGATGGACAGGGGCTATGGCTACACCTTC. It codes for CASSSRMDRGYGYTF.

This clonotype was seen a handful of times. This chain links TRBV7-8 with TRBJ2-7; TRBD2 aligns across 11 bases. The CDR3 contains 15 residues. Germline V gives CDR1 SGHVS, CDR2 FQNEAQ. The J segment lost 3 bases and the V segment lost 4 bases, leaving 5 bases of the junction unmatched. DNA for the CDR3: TGTGCCAGCAGCTCGACTAGCGGGGCCATCTACGAGCAGTACTTC. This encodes CASSSTSGAIYEQYF. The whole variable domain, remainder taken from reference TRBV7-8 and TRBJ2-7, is GAGVSQSPRYKVAKRGQDVALRCDPISGHVSLFWYQQALGQGPEFLTYFQNEAQLDKSGLPSDRFFAERPEGSVSTLKIQRTQQEDSAVYLCASSSTSGAIYEQYFGPGTRLTVT.

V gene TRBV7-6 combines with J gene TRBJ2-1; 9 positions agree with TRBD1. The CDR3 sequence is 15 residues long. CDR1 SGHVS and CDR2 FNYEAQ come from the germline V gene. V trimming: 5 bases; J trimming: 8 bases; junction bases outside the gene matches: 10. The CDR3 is CASSPTGTGFDEQFF. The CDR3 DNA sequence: TGTGCCAGCAGCCCGACTGGGACAGGGTTCGATGAGCAGTTCTTC.

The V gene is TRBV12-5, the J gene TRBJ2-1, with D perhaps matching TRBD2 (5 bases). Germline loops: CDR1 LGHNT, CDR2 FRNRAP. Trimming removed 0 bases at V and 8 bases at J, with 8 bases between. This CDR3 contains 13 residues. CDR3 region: CASGLVVGDEQFF. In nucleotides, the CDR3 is TGTGCTAGTGGTTTGGTAGTCGGGGATGAGCAGTTCTTC.

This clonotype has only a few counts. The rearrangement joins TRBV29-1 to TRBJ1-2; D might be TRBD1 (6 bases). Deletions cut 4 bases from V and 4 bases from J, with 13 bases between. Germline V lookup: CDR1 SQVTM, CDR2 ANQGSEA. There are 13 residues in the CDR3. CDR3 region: CSVAGAESYGYTF. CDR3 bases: TGCAGCGTTGCAGGGGCCGAAAGCTATGGCTACACCTTC. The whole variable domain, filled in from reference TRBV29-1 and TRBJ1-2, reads SAVISQKPSRDICQRGTSLTIQCQVDSQVTMMFWYRQQPGQSLTLIATANQGSEATYESGFVIDKFPISRPNLTFSTLTVSNMSPEDSSIYLCSVAGAESYGYTFGSGTRLTVV.

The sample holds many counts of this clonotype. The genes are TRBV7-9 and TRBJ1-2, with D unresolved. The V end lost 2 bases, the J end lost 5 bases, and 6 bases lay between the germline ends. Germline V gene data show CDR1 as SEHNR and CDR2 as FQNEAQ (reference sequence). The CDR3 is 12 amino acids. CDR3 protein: CASSLTGYGYTF. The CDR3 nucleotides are TGTGCCAGCAGCTTAACGGGATATGGCTACACCTTC.

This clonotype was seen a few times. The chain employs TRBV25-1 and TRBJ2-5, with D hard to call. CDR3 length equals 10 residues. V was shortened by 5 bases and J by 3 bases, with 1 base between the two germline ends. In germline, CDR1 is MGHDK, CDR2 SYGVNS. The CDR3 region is CASSKETQYF. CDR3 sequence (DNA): TGTGCCAGCAGTAAAGAGACCCAGTACTTC.

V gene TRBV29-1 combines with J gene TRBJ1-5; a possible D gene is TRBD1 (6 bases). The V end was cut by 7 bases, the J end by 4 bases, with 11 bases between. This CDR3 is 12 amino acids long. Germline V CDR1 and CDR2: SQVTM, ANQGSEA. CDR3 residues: CSAEGENQPQHF. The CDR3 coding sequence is TGCAGCGCCGAGGGGGAGAATCAGCCCCAGCATTTT.

The CDR3: CASAPGGYYGYTF. CDR3 DNA sequence: TGTGCTAGTGCCCCCGGGGGGTACTATGGCTACACCTTC. V and J are TRBV12-5 and TRBJ1-2, with a possible D match to TRBD1 (5 bases). The CDR3 loop spans 13 amino acids. Deletions cut 7 bases from V and 3 bases from J, with 12 bases between. Looked up from germline, CDR1 is LGHNT and CDR2 is FRNRAP. The whole variable domain, remainder taken from reference TRBV12-5 and TRBJ1-2, is DARVTQTPRHKVTEMGQEVTMRCQPILGHNTVFWYRQTMMQGLELLAYFRNRAPLDDSGMPKDRFSAEMPDATLATLKIQPSEPRDSAVYFCASAPGGYYGYTFGSGTRLTVV.

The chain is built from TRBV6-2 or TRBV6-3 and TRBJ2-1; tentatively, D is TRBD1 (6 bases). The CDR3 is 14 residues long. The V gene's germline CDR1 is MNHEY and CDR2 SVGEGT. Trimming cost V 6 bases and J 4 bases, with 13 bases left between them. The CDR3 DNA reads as TGTGCCAGCAGATCTACGGGACAATACAATGAGCAGTTCTTC. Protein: CASRSTGQYNEQFF.

As DNA, the CDR3 is TGTGCCAGCAGGGATGGGACAACTGGAAACACCATATATTTT. Residues: CASRDGTTGNTIYF. This chain uses TRBV7-9 with TRBJ1-3; tentatively, D is TRBD1 (6 bases). Germline-derived CDR1 and CDR2 are SEHNR and FQNEAQ (reference sequence). V was shortened by 6 bases and J by 2 bases, with 11 bases between the two germline ends. The CDR3 runs 14 residues.

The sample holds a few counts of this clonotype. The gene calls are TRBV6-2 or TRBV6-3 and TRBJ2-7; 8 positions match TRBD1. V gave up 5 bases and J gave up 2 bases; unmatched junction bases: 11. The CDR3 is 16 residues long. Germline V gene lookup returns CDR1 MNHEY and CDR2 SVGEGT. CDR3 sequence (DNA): TGTGCCAGCAGTGAAGTGGGGGCAGGGGGCCCCTACGAGCAGTACTTC. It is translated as CASSEVGAGGPYEQYF.

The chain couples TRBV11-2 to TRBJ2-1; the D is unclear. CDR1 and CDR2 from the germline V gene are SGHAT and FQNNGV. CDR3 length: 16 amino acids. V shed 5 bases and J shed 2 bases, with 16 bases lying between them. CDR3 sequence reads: CASSHITSIPYNEQFF. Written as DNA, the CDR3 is TGTGCCAGCAGCCACATCACCAGCATCCCCTACAATGAGCAGTTCTTC.

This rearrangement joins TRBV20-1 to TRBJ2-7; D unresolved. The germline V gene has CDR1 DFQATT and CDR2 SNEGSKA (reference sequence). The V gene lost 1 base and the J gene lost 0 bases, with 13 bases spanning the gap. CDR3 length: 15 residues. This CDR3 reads CSARGSGELSYEQYF. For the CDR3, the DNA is TGCAGTGCTAGAGGGTCTGGAGAACTCTCCTACGAGCAGTACTTC.

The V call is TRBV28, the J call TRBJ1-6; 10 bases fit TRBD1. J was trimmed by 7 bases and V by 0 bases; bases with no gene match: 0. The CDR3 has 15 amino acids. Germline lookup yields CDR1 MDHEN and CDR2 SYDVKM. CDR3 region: CASSLWGQGNSPLHF. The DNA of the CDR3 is TGTGCCAGCAGTTTATGGGGACAGGGGAATTCACCCCTCCACTTT. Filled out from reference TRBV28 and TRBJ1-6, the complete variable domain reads DVKVTQSSRYLVKRTGEKVFLECVQDMDHENMFWYRQDPGLGLRLIYFSYDVKMKEKGDIPEGYSVSREKKERFSLILESASTNQTSMYLCASSLWGQGNSPLHFGNGTRLTVT.

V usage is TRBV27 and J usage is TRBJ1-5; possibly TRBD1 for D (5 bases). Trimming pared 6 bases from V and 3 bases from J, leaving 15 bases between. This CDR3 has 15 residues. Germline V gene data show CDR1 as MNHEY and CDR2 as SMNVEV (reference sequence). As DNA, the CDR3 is TGTGCCAGCAGCGATATTCAGGGCCTCAATCAGCCCCAGCATTTT. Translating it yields CASSDIQGLNQPQHF.

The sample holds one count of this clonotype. The CDR3 loop is CSVVLVTGESNTIYF. CDR3 nucleotides: TGCAGCGTTGTGCTGGTGACAGGGGAATCAAACACCATATATTTT. The rearrangement joins TRBV29-1 to TRBJ1-3, with 8 bases lining up with TRBD1. The V segment lost 4 bases and the J segment 6 bases; nucleotides outside the gene matches: 11. Germline-derived CDR1 and CDR2 are SQVTM and ANQGSEA. CDR3 length equals 15 residues.

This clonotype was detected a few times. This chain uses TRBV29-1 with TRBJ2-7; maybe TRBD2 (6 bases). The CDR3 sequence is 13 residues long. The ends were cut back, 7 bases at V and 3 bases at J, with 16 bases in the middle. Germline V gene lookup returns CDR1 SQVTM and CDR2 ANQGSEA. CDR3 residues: CSAEGSGNYEQYF. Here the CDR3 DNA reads TGCAGCGCGGAGGGGTCAGGGAACTACGAGCAGTACTTC.

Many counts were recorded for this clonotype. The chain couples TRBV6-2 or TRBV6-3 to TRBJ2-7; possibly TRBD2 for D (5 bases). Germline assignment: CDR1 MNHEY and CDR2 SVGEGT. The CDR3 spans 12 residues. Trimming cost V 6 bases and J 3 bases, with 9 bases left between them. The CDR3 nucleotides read TGTGCCAGCAGCCGGGGAGTCTACGAGCAGTACTTC. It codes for CASSRGVYEQYF.

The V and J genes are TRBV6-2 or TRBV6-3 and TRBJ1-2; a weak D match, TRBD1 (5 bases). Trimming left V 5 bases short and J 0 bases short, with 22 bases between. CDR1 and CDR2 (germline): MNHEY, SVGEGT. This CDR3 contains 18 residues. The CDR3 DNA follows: TGTGCCAGCAGTCTCCCACCCCACCGCAGGGCCTCTAACTATGGCTACACCTTC. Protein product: CASSLPPHRRASNYGYTF.

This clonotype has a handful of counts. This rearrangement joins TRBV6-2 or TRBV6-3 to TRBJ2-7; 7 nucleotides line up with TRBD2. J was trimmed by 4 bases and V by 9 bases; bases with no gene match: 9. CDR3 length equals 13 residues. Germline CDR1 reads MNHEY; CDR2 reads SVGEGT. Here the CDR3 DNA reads TGTGCCAGTGCGTGGCTAGCGGTATACGAGCAGTACTTC. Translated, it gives CASAWLAVYEQYF.

In DNA, the CDR3 is TGCAGTGCTAGACTGCTATGGTCGGGCGGAGAAGATACGCAGTATTTT. This codes for CSARLLWSGGEDTQYF. The chain employs TRBV20-1 and TRBJ2-3, with D hard to call. Per germline, CDR1 DFQATT and CDR2 SNEGSKA (reference sequence). Trimming cost V 2 bases and J 5 bases, with 20 bases left between them. The CDR3 length is 16 residues.

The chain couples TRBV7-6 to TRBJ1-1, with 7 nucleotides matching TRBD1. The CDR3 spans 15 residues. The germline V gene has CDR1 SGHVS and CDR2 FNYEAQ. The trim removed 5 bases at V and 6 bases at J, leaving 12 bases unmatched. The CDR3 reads CASSGRQGWMAEAFF. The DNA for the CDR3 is TGTGCCAGCAGCGGGCGACAGGGTTGGATGGCTGAAGCTTTCTTT.

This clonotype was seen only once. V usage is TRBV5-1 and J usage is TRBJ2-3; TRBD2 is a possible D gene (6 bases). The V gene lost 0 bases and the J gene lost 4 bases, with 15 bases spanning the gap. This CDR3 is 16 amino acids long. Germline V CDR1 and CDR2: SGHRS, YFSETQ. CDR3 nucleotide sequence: TGCGCCAGCAGCTTGGAAGGTGGGGGGTTGCCAGATACGCAGTATTTT. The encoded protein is CASSLEGGGLPDTQYF.

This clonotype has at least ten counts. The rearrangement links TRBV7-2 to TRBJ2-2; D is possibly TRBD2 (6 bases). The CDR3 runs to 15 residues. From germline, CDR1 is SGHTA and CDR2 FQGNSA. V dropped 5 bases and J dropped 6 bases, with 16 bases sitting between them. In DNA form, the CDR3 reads TGTGCCAGCAGCCAATTAGGTCGGGAGTCCGGGGAGCTGTTTTTT. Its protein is CASSQLGRESGELFF.

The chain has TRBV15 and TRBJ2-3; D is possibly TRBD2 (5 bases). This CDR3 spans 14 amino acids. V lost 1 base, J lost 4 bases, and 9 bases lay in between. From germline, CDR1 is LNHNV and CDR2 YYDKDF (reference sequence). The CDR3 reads CATSRGGLPDTQYF. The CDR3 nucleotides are TGTGCCACCAGCAGAGGAGGACTTCCAGATACGCAGTATTTT.

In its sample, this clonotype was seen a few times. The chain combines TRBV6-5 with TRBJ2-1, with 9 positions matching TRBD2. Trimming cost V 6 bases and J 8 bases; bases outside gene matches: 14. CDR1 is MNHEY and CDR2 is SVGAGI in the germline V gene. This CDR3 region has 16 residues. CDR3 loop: CASSKPRAGGPDEQFF. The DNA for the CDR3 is TGTGCCAGCAGCAAACCGCGGGCGGGAGGGCCCGATGAGCAGTTCTTC.

The CDR3 region is CASSFPGLGYTGELFF. CDR3 in DNA: TGTGCCAGCAGTTTTCCGGGACTAGGTTACACCGGGGAGCTGTTTTTT. This sequence joins TRBV28 and TRBJ2-2, with TRBD2 matching over 8 bases. CDR1 is MDHEN and CDR2 is SYDVKM in the germline V gene. V lost 3 bases and J lost 3; bases outside the gene matches: 6. The CDR3 contains 16 residues. Full variable domain (remainder filled in from reference TRBV28 and TRBJ2-2): DVKVTQSSRYLVKRTGEKVFLECVQDMDHENMFWYRQDPGLGLRLIYFSYDVKMKEKGDIPEGYSVSREKKERFSLILESASTNQTSMYLCASSFPGLGYTGELFFGEGSRLTVL.

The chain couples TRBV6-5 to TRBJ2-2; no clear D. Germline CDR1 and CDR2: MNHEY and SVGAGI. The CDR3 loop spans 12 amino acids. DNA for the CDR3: TGTGACCGCAGTTTCTACACCGGGGAGCTGTTTTTT. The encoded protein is CDRSFYTGELFF.